The 12 T cell receptor beta chains listed next were all sequenced from one sample in a study of blood T cells in healthy people across ages. Next came a second PCR, run for roughly 6 to 11 cycles, which used a sample-barcoded 5' primer along with a J-beta primer mix. TCRdb ran MiXCR on the 5' RACE reads and lists one entry per CDR3 protein. Of about 760,000 distinct CDR3 sequences in the sample, approximately 25% were seen once. These data also featured in a second study, about T cells of mothers and their children.

The sample comprised blood. These receptors were taken from a boy aged 10-17 years in good health.

This clonotype was seen a handful of times. The CDR3 DNA follows: TGTGCCAGCAGCCCCGGGGAGAGCGGGGCCCAGTACTTC. Translating gives CASSPGESGAQYF. J is TRBJ2-1 and V is TRBV5-5, with 7 nucleotides matching TRBD2. The J call could be wrong; TRBJ2-5 is a better fit for the DNA end. The CDR3 has 13 amino acids. Germline CDR1 is SGHKS and CDR2 is YYEKEE (reference sequence).

This clonotype was counted between two and nine times. This chain joins TRBV6-1 and TRBJ2-2; the match to TRBD1 covers 8 bases. Trimming at V came to 7 bases and at J to 0 bases, leaving 10 bases not matched to a gene. Germline V gene lookup returns CDR1 MNHNS and CDR2 SASEGT. The CDR3 is 17 amino acids. The CDR3 region has the DNA TGTGCCAGCACTAGGCCCCCAGGGGGCGCGAACACCGGGGAGCTGTTTTTT. Its translation: CASTRPPGGANTGELFF.

There are a few counts of this clonotype. V is TRBV11-2 and J is TRBJ2-4; D gene unclear. V was pared by 5 bases and J by 0 bases, with 20 bases between. This CDR3 has 18 amino acids. The germline V gene has CDR1 SGHAT and CDR2 FQNNGV. DNA of the CDR3: TGTGCCAGCAGCCCAGACGAACGGCGCAACCTAGCCAAAAACATTCAGTACTTC. Translated: CASSPDERRNLAKNIQYF.

There are a few counts of this clonotype. J is TRBJ2-5 and V is TRBV24-1, with 7 bases fitting TRBD2. CDR3 length: 12 residues. J gave up 3 bases and V 8 bases, and 2 bases lay outside the gene matches. Looked up from germline, CDR1 is KGHDR and CDR2 is SFDVKD. The CDR3 is CATMGGEETQYF. The CDR3 bases are TGTGCCACCATGGGAGGGGAAGAGACCCAGTACTTC.

The DNA of the CDR3 is TGTGCCAGCAGTTTGATATCCTATAGCCATCGGCCCCAGCATTTT. As protein: CASSLISYSHRPQHF. The V and J genes are TRBV27 and TRBJ1-5; no clear D. Germline assignment: CDR1 MNHEY and CDR2 SMNVEV (reference sequence). Trimming shortened V by 3 bases and J by 9 bases, and 18 bases separated the two germline ends. CDR3 length equals 15 residues.

This clonotype was counted only a few times. The rearrangement links TRBV4-1 to TRBJ2-7, with TRBD1 matching 9 bases. The CDR3 is 15 residues long. Germline assignment: CDR1 MGHRA and CDR2 YSYEKL. Unmatched junction bases numbered 8, after V lost 3 bases and J lost 5 bases. In DNA form, the CDR3 reads TGCGCCAGCAGCCACCGACAGGGGGTAGACGACGAGCAGTACTTC. The encoded protein is CASSHRQGVDDEQYF.

CDR3 DNA sequence: TGTGCCAGCATCCCTCGGGGGGGGGACTTCGGCGGGGAGCTGTTTTTT. It specifies CASIPRGGDFGGELFF. The chain links TRBV7-2 to TRBJ2-2, with 8 nucleotides matching TRBD2. Germline V lookup: CDR1 SGHTA, CDR2 FQGNSA. V dropped 7 bases and J dropped 7; count of bases not matched to a gene: 14. The CDR3 runs 16 residues. Filled out from reference TRBV7-2 and TRBJ2-2, the complete variable domain reads GAGVSQSPSNKVTEKGKDVELRCDPISGHTALYWYRQSLGQGLEFLIYFQGNSAPDKSGLPSDRFSAERTGGSVSTLTIQRTQQEDSAVYLCASIPRGGDFGGELFFGEGSRLTVL.

The V gene is TRBV27, the J gene TRBJ2-5; 8 nucleotides agree with TRBD2. Near its end, the DNA agrees better with TRBJ2-7, so the J call may be wrong. This CDR3 spans 15 amino acids. CDR1 and CDR2 from the germline V gene are MNHEY and SMNVEV (reference sequence). This CDR3 reads CASRPNIAGRNEQYF. The DNA of the CDR3 is TGTGCCAGCAGACCTAATATAGCGGGAAGAAACGAGCAGTACTTC.

The rearrangement joins TRBV5-1 to TRBJ2-2, with 9 bases matching TRBD1. Germline V gene lookup returns CDR1 SGHRS and CDR2 YFSETQ. V lost 2 bases, J lost 3 bases, and 5 bases stayed unmatched. The length of the CDR3 is 16 residues. The CDR3 loop is CASSLRQGVDTGELFF. As DNA, the CDR3 is TGCGCCAGCAGCTTACGACAGGGGGTTGACACCGGGGAGCTGTTTTTT.

In its sample, this clonotype was seen a few times. The chain employs TRBV12-3 or TRBV12-4 and TRBJ2-7; 11 bases are a match to TRBD2. The CDR3 covers 17 residues. The V segment lost 8 bases and the J segment 2 bases; nucleotides outside the gene matches: 14. The CDR3 region is CASGHGTSGPLAYEQYF. The CDR3 coding sequence is TGTGCCAGCGGACACGGGACTAGCGGCCCTCTTGCCTACGAGCAGTACTTC.

This chain joins TRBV24-1 and TRBJ2-1; D may correspond to TRBD1 or TRBD2 (5 bases each). CDR1 is KGHDR and CDR2 is SFDVKD in the germline V gene. This CDR3 spans 12 amino acids. V lost 7 bases and J lost 10, with 13 bases in between. This CDR3 is CATRGVAEEQFF. The CDR3 DNA is TGTGCCACCAGGGGGGTTGCGGAAGAGCAGTTCTTC.

This chain links TRBV10-3 with TRBJ2-3; 7 nucleotides agree with TRBD1. J gave up 2 bases and V 8 bases, and 4 bases lay outside the gene matches. The CDR3 has 13 residues. Per germline, CDR1 ENHRY and CDR2 SYGVKD. The CDR3 protein is CAIRDSYTDTQYF. The CDR3 DNA reads as TGTGCCATCCGGGACAGCTACACAGATACGCAGTATTTT.